This T cell receptor beta chain was recovered during a study of blood T cells in healthy people across ages. General observations from the study: Shifts in expanded clonotypes may have been confounded by donor CMV status, which was unknown. Across the age range, TCR beta diversity per million T cells fell in a roughly linear way.

As to this clonotype: Its antigen is unknown.

Using a J-beta primer mix together with a sample-barcoded 5' primer, a second PCR was run for roughly 6 to 11 cycles. Every molecule of cDNA carried a tag from a template-switch adaptor with 12 random nucleotides. In TCRdb, the 5' RACE reads were re-called with MiXCR into one record per CDR3 protein. There are about 720,000 distinct CDR3 sequences in the sample; about a fifth occur only once, and 22% lies in the top ten. The specimen was blood. The TCR originated in a man in his 70s in good health.

The CDR3 sequence is CSVSQRADEKLFF. Written as DNA, the CDR3 is TGCAGCGTCTCACAGCGAGCTGACGAAAAACTGTTTTTT. This rearrangement joins TRBV29-1 to TRBJ1-4; D remains ambiguous. This CDR3 comprises 13 residues. Germline values: CDR1 SQVTM, CDR2 ANQGSEA. With 6 bases removed from V and 8 bases from J, the gap between germline ends came to 16 bases.